The following is a TCR beta chain sequence with its context. The data belong to a study of blood T cell repertoires in COVID-19. Across over 20 US areas, participants ranged in age from about 18 to 90 years. Recovery meant two consecutive negative NP/OP PCR tests, professional clearance, or resolved symptoms. CDR3 length equals 13 residues. V was trimmed by 3 bases and J by 7 bases, leaving 10 bases between them. The V gene's germline CDR1 is SGDLS and CDR2 YYNGEE. Some clones are missing from TCRdb's copy, which holds only in-frame ones; the method was immunoSEQ multiplex PCR. The data hold approximately 170,000 clones, with around 80% observed a single time.

Sequenced sample: PBMCs or T cells enriched from blood (not recorded which). The sequence came from a man between 40 and 49 years old who had recovered from COVID-19. The gene calls are TRBV9 and TRBJ2-2; D remains ambiguous. CDR3 region: CASSDGGLGELFF. CDR3 nucleotides: TGTGCCAGCAGCGATGGTGGGCTCGGGGAGCTGTTTTTT.